The clone carrying this T cell receptor (beta chain) was detected many times. This sample is drawn from a study of neurological immune-mediated disorders. The CDR3 spans 15 residues. The ends lost 5 bases at V and 5 bases at J; junction bases unmatched: 8. CDR1 is MGHRA and CDR2 is YSYEKL in the germline V gene. Each CDR3 protein gets one entry after TCRdb re-called the 5' RACE reads with MiXCR. In the table there are some 26,000 distinct CDR3 sequences, 6.6% of which are singletons. The rearrangement joins TRBV4-1 to TRBJ1-4; 7 nucleotides align to TRBD1. The sequence was obtained from a woman between 45 and 60 years old in good health. Sequenced sample: PBMCs. Here the CDR3 DNA reads TGCGCCAGCAGCTCACAGACAGGGCCGAATGAAAAACTGTTTTTT. Its translation: CASSSQTGPNEKLFF.